Below, one TCR beta chain is given with its context. This sample is part of a study of blood T cells in healthy people across ages. The authors ran a second PCR of roughly 6 to 12 cycles using a sample-barcoded 5' primer and a J-beta primer mix. Through a template-switch adaptor with 12 random nucleotides, each cDNA molecule received a tag. TCRdb reanalysed the 5' RACE reads using MiXCR and keeps one entry per CDR3 protein. The profile covers around 580,000 distinct CDR3 sequences, with roughly 43% appearing a single time and around 23% taken by the ten largest. Each sample used at least 6 million PBMCs. Total RNA extracted from each sample amounted to at least 6 micrograms. The receptor's source is a man older than 75 in good health. Sequences were obtained from blood.

CDR3 nucleotides: TGCAGTGCTAGATCCAGGACTAGCGGGCATCAAGGTGAGCAGTTCTTC. Translation: CSARSRTSGHQGEQFF. V gene TRBV20-1 combines with J gene TRBJ2-1, with 11 bases that match TRBD2. The J segment lost 9 bases and the V segment lost 2 bases, leaving 12 bases of the junction unmatched. Germline V CDR1 and CDR2: DFQATT, SNEGSKA (reference sequence). The CDR3 totals 16 residues.